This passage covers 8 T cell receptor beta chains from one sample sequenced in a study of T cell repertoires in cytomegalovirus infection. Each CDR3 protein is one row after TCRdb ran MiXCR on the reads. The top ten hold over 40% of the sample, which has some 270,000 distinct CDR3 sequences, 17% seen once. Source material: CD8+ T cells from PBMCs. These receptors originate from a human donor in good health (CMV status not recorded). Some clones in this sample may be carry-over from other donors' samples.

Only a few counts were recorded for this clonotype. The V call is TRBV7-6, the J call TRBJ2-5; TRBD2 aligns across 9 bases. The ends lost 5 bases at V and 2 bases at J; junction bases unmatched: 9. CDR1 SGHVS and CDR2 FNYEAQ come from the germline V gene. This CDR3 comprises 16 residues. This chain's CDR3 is CASSDLPSGVQETQYF. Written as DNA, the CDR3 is TGTGCCAGCAGCGACTTACCTAGCGGGGTACAAGAGACCCAGTACTTC.

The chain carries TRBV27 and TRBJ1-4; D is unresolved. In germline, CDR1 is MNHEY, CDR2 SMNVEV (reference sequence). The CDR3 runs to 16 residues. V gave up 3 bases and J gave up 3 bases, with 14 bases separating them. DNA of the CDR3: TGTGCCAGCAGTTTCTCGTTAGGGTTGCCTAATGAAAAACTGTTTTTT. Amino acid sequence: CASSFSLGLPNEKLFF.

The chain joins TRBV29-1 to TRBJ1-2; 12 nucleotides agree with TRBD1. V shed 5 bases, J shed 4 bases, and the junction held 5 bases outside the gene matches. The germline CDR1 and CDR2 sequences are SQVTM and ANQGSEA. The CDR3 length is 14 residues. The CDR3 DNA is TGCAGCGTTCCGGGACAGGGGGCCTCCTATGGCTACACCTTC. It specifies CSVPGQGASYGYTF.

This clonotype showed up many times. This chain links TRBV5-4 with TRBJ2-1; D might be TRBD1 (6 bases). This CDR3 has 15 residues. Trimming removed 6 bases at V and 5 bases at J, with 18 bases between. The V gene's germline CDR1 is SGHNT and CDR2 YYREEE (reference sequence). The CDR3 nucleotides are TGTGCCAGCACAGGGGTCGGGGATAGTAACAATGAGCAGTTCTTC. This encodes CASTGVGDSNNEQFF. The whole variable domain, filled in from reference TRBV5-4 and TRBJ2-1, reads ETGVTQSPTHLIKTRGQQVTLRCSSQSGHNTVSWYQQALGQGPQFIFQYYREEENGRGNFPPRFSGLQFPNYSSELNVNALELDDSALYLCASTGVGDSNNEQFFGPGTRLTVL.

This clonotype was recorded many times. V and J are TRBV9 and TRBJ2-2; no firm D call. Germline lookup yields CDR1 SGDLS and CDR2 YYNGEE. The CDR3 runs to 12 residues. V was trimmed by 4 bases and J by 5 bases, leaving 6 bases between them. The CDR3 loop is CASSTRTGELFF. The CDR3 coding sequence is TGTGCCAGCAGCACCCGTACCGGGGAGCTGTTTTTT.

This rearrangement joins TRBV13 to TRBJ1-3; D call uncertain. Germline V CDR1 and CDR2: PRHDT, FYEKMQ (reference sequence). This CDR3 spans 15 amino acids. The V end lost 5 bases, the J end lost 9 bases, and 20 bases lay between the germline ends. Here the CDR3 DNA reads TGTGCCAGCAGCGCCCAGCCCGGCCCTCAGAGCACCATATATTTT. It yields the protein CASSAQPGPQSTIYF.

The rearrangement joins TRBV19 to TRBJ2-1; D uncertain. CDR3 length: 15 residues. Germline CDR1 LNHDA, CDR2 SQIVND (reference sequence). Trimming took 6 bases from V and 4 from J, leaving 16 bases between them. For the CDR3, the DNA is TGTGCCAGTAGGAGACCCGGGCAGCCTTACAATGAGCAGTTCTTC. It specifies CASRRPGQPYNEQFF.

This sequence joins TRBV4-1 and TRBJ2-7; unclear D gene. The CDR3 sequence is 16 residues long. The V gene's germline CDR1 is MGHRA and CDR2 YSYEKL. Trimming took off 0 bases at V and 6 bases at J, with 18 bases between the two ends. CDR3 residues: CASSQDGRQGWPEQYF. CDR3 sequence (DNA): TGCGCCAGCAGCCAAGATGGACGGCAAGGCTGGCCCGAGCAGTACTTC.